Described below is a single TCR beta chain sequence and its context. The read gets to within 3 residues of the CDR3 end, and the germline J gene fills in the rest. Profiling relied on immunoSEQ multiplex PCR, and the TCRdb table lists in-frame clones only, not all of them. With tens of thousands of clones in the sample, the ten largest clones hold 6.5% to 8.5%. This sample is drawn from a study of T cells in women clearing cervical HPV infection. The V segment lost 7 bases and the J segment 2 bases; nucleotides outside the gene matches: 8. Germline V gene data show CDR1 as LNHDA and CDR2 as SQIVND (reference sequence). This CDR3 comprises 15 residues.

This TCR was recovered from a woman between 18 and 75 years old with a cervical HPV16 infection that either progressed to CIN3+ or cleared (not recorded which). The specimen was blood buffy coat. This chain uses TRBV19 with TRBJ1-5, with 7 bases identical to TRBD1. Partial CDR3 DNA: TGTGCCAGTACCCGCCCTACAGGGGGCAATCAGCCC. Its translation is CASTRPTGGNQP. The CDR3 in full is CASTRPTGGNQPQHF.